Listed below are T cell receptor beta chains from one sample, sequenced in a study of PD-1 blockade in classical Hodgkin lymphoma. Sequencing used immunoSEQ multiplex PCR; TCRdb keeps in-frame clones, though not all of them. The table records nearly 25,000 clones, over 65% of them present only once. This specimen consisted of peripheral blood mononuclear cells (PBMCs), obtained before the second cycle of nivolumab. These receptors came from a human donor with classical Hodgkin lymphoma. Each CDR3 is given with its conserved first and last residue.

J gene: TRBJ2-7; CDR3 length: 15; V gene: TRBV18; CDR3 protein: CASSPYLAGVQEQYF
J gene: TRBJ2-7; CDR3 length: 13; V gene: TRBV2; CDR3 protein: CASESGRAAEQYF
J gene: TRBJ1-5; CDR3 length: 13; V gene: TRBV7-2; CDR3 protein: CASSLVVGQPQHF
J gene: TRBJ2-3; CDR3 length: 12; V gene: TRBV29-1; CDR3 protein: CSVEAITDTQYF
J gene: TRBJ2-7; CDR3 length: 13; V gene: TRBV6-6; CDR3 protein: CASSYGTTYEQYF
J gene: TRBJ2-3; CDR3 length: 17; V gene: TRBV7-3; CDR3 protein: CASSLSRPGTTTDTQYF
J gene: TRBJ2-1; CDR3 length: 16; V gene: TRBV6-1; CDR3 protein: CASSEGGAGSYNEQFF
J gene: TRBJ2-5; CDR3 length: 13; V gene: TRBV7-2; CDR3 protein: CASSFQARDTQYF
J gene: TRBJ2-3; CDR3 length: 16; V gene: TRBV5-1; CDR3 protein: CASSFLAGGQADTQYF
J gene: TRBJ2-5; CDR3 length: 14; V gene: TRBV10-3; CDR3 protein: CAINNGQGAETQYF
J gene: TRBJ2-6; CDR3 length: 16; V gene: TRBV28; CDR3 protein: CASSRDRYGGANVLTF
J gene: TRBJ2-7; CDR3 length: 13; V gene: TRBV2; CDR3 protein: CASSGTGRYEQYF
J gene: TRBJ1-1; CDR3 length: 13; V gene: TRBV18; CDR3 protein: CASSPLGNTEAFF
J gene: TRBJ1-2; CDR3 length: 14; V gene: TRBV5-4; CDR3 protein: CASKLLGTGVGYTF
J gene: TRBJ2-3; CDR3 length: 15; V gene: TRBV19; CDR3 protein: CASSIARMSTDTQYF
J gene: TRBJ1-2; CDR3 length: 12; V gene: TRBV5-8; CDR3 protein: CASSGGFYGYTF
J gene: TRBJ2-2; CDR3 length: 15; V gene: TRBV6-6; CDR3 protein: CASSLRAANTGELFF
J gene: TRBJ2-2; CDR3 length: 17; V gene: TRBV7-9; CDR3 protein: CASSHTTGTGTTGELFF
J gene: TRBJ1-5; CDR3 length: 14; V gene: TRBV2; CDR3 protein: CASSVGEGNQPQHF
J gene: TRBJ2-6; CDR3 length: 17; V gene: TRBV27; CDR3 protein: CASSQSTVSSGANVLTF
J gene: TRBJ2-3; CDR3 length: 14; V gene: TRBV7-2; CDR3 protein: CASSLRVGVDTQYF
J gene: TRBJ2-1; CDR3 length: 19; V gene: TRBV11-2; CDR3 protein: CASSLIPSGSTGSYNEQFF
J gene: TRBJ2-2; CDR3 length: 12; V gene: TRBV6-5; CDR3 protein: CASSAAYGELFF
J gene: TRBJ2-1; CDR3 length: 14; V gene: TRBV9; CDR3 protein: CASSVGTTNNEQFF
J gene: TRBJ2-3; CDR3 length: 15; V gene: TRBV28; CDR3 protein: CASSLIGPSTDTQYF
J gene: TRBJ2-7; CDR3 length: 11; V gene: TRBV7-9; CDR3 protein: CASSPGGEQYF
J gene: TRBJ2-1; CDR3 length: 16; V gene: TRBV28; CDR3 protein: CASSLIGLRVTDEQFF
J gene: TRBJ2-3; CDR3 length: 16; V gene: TRBV5-4; CDR3 protein: CASSSFSSVSGRPGYF
J gene: TRBJ2-7; CDR3 length: 14; V gene: TRBV27; CDR3 protein: CASSFGQSSYEQYF
J gene: TRBJ2-2; CDR3 length: 16; V gene: TRBV28; CDR3 protein: CASSSRPGHYTGELFF
J gene: TRBJ2-4; CDR3 length: 15; V gene: TRBV10-2; CDR3 protein: CASRPTTTAEIIQYF
J gene: TRBJ1-1; CDR3 length: 14; V gene: TRBV10-3; CDR3 protein: CAISVMAENTEAFF
J gene: TRBJ2-1; CDR3 length: 15; V gene: TRBV28; CDR3 protein: CASTRRRVTHNEQFF
J gene: TRBJ2-5; CDR3 length: 15; V gene: TRBV27; CDR3 protein: CASALLQGAQETQYF
J gene: TRBJ2-1; CDR3 length: 15; V gene: TRBV25-1; CDR3 protein: CASTYGTSGNNEQFF
J gene: TRBJ2-7; CDR3 length: 17; V gene: TRBV11-3; CDR3 protein: CASSTPETGKVTYEQYF
J gene: TRBJ2-2; CDR3 length: 14; V gene: TRBV16; CDR3 protein: CASSQSIGAGELFF
J gene: TRBJ2-2; CDR3 length: 14; V gene: TRBV7-2; CDR3 protein: CASSLAGGPGELFF
J gene: TRBJ2-3; CDR3 length: 15; V gene: TRBV6-1; CDR3 protein: CASSELAGGVYTQYF